This is a list of T cell receptor beta chains from one sample in a study of cytomegalovirus exposure and HLA in healthy donors. The method was immunoSEQ multiplex PCR; TCRdb's version includes in-frame clones alone and lacks a portion of them. The sample lists roughly 190,000 clones, approximately 85% occurring once. The sample taken for sequencing was PBMCs. These receptors came from a man aged 18 to 30 in good health and CMV-seronegative. CDR3s include the opening cysteine and the closing phenylalanine or tryptophan. A D gene is named only where the DNA matches it firmly. A row's size may be missing; if present it is once, few, many or a size class.

TRBV5-6	NA	NA	TRBJ1-2	CASSLYGVNYGYTF	TGTGCCAGCAGCTTGTACGGGGTTAACTATGGCTACACCTTC
TRBV6-6	NA	once	TRBJ2-2	CASRLGTRDTGELFF	TGTGCCAGCAGGCTCGGGACAAGGGACACCGGGGAGCTGTTTTTT
TRBV28	NA	few	TRBJ1-5	CASSFRGWGNQPQHF	TGTGCCAGCAGTTTTAGGGGCTGGGGCAATCAGCCCCAGCATTTT
TRBV7-8	TRBD1	NA	TRBJ1-5	CASSLNRGNQPQHF	TGTGCCAGCAGCCTAAACAGGGGAAATCAGCCCCAGCATTTT
TRBV4-1	NA	NA	TRBJ2-3	CASGTGYTDTQYF	TGCGCCAGCGGAACGGGGTACACAGATACGCAGTATTTT
TRBV11-3	NA	NA	TRBJ1-1	CASSLRGRSEAFF	TGTGCCAGCAGCCTCAGGGGAAGGTCTGAAGCTTTCTTT
TRBV5-1	TRBD2	NA	TRBJ2-3	CASSQLAGGQGDTQYF	TGCGCCAGCAGCCAGCTAGCGGGGGGGCAGGGAGATACGCAGTATTTT
TRBV5-1	NA	few	TRBJ2-1	CASSQLRQSSYNEQFF	TGCGCCAGCAGCCAGCTGAGGCAGTCCTCCTACAATGAGCAGTTCTTC
TRBV7-9	NA	NA	TRBJ2-2	CASSSQLRVTIFTGELFF	TGTGCCAGCAGCTCTCAACTCAGGGTTACTATCTTCACCGGGGAGCTGTTTTTT
TRBV7-9	NA	NA	TRBJ1-2	CASSFLWGNYGYTF	TGTGCCAGCAGCTTCTTATGGGGCAACTATGGCTACACCTTC
TRBV10-3	NA	NA	TRBJ1-1	CAISLTGVNTEAFF	TGTGCCATCAGTCTGACGGGGGTGAACACTGAAGCTTTCTTT
TRBV5-1	NA	NA	TRBJ2-3	CASSSGTTDTQYF	TGCGCCAGCAGCTCCGGGACTACAGATACGCAGTATTTT
TRBV7-9	TRBD2	NA	TRBJ2-2	CASSLLGLAGFGELFF	TGTGCCAGCAGCTTATTAGGACTAGCGGGCTTCGGGGAGCTGTTTTTT
TRBV10-1	TRBD2	NA	TRBJ2-1	CASSEGTSGGNEQFF	TGCGCCAGCAGTGAGGGGACTAGCGGTGGGAATGAGCAGTTCTTC
TRBV28	TRBD1	NA	TRBJ2-7	CASSLSPGQGIPEQYF	TGTGCCAGCAGTTTATCCCCGGGACAGGGTATCCCCGAGCAGTACTTC
TRBV23-1	NA	NA	TRBJ1-2	CASSPKGGGDCYGYTF	TGCGCCAGCAGTCCCAAAGGGGGGGGCGATTGCTATGGCTACACCTTC
TRBV5-7	NA	NA	TRBJ1-5	CASSLKYSNQPQHF	TGTGCCAGCAGCTTAAAATATAGCAATCAGCCCCAGCATTTT
TRBV4-3	NA	NA	TRBJ1-3	CASSQVGGSGNTIYF	TGCGCCAGCAGCCAAGTTGGGGGGTCTGGAAACACCATATATTTT
TRBV2	TRBD2	NA	TRBJ2-3	CASSLAGAFTDTQYF	TGTGCCAGCAGTTTAGCGGGGGCTTTCACAGATACGCAGTATTTT
TRBV9	NA	NA	TRBJ2-5	CASSGSSRFGETQYF	TGTGCCAGCAGCGGCTCCTCGCGCTTCGGAGAGACCCAGTACTTC